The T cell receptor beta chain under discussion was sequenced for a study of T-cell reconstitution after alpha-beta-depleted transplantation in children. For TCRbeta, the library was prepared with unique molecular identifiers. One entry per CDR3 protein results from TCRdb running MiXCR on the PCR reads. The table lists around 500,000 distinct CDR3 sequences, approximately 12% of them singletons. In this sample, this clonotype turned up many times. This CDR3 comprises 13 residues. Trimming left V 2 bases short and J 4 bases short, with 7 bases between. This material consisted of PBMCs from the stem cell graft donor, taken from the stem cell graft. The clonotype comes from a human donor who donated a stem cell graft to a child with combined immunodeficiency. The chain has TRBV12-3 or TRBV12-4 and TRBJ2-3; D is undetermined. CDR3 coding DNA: TGTGCCAGCAGTTTACTAGTCCCAGATACGCAGTATTTT. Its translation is CASSLLVPDTQYF.